Listed below are T cell receptor beta chains from one sample, sequenced in a study of shared clonotypes between healthy human individuals. Assay used: immunoSEQ multiplex PCR; TCRdb lists only in-frame clones, some missing. This sample carries about 750,000 clones, 80% to 95% of them seen once, and the ten largest clones take around 24%. The material sequenced was naive CD8+ T cells sorted from blood. The receptors were sampled from a man between 25 and 39 years old in good health. CDR3s include the opening cysteine and the closing phenylalanine or tryptophan. A D gene is named only where the DNA matches it firmly. Size is omitted from some rows. Given values are once, few, many or a class for expanded clones.

V	D	size	length	J	DNA	CDR3
TRBV5-1	-	-	13	TRBJ2-1	TGCGCCAGCAGCTTGGGGCTATCCAATGAGCAGTTCTTC	CASSLGLSNEQFF
TRBV4-3	-	-	16	TRBJ2-2	TGCGCCAGCAGTCGGGATAGGGGGGTACGAACCGGGGAGCTGTTTTTT	CASSRDRGVRTGELFF
TRBV13	TRBD1	-	14	TRBJ1-2	TGTGCCAGCAGCTTAGGAACAGGGGGCTATGGCTACACCTTC	CASSLGTGGYGYTF
TRBV7-8	TRBD1	-	13	TRBJ1-1	TGTGCCAGCAGCTTGGGGACAGGGGATGAAGCTTTCTTT	CASSLGTGDEAFF
TRBV11-2	-	-	12	TRBJ2-1	TGTGCCAGCAGCTTAAGTTGGGATGAGCAGTTCTTC	CASSLSWDEQFF
TRBV11-2	TRBD1	-	16	TRBJ2-3	TGTGCCAGCAGCTCCAACGACAGGGGGGCAACAGATACGCAGTATTTT	CASSSNDRGATDTQYF
TRBV5-6	TRBD1	once	19	TRBJ2-2	TGTGCCAGCAGCTCTCCCTACCCACGGGACAGGGTGTACACCGGGGAGCTGTTTTTT	CASSSPYPRDRVYTGELFF
TRBV28	TRBD2	-	14	TRBJ2-5	TGTGCCAGCAGTTGGCCGGGACTACAAGAGACCCAGTACTTC	CASSWPGLQETQYF
TRBV10-3	TRBD2	-	18	TRBJ2-7	TGTGCCACCAGCCCCGGAGAGACTAGCGGGAGTTGGTCTCGCGGGCAGTACTTC	CATSPGETSGSWSRGQYF
TRBV27	TRBD1	-	15	TRBJ1-1	TGTGCCAGCAGGGGACAGGCCAAAGGTAACACTGAAGCTTTCTTT	CASRGQAKGNTEAFF
TRBV9	TRBD1	once	14	TRBJ1-4	TGTGCCAGCAGCGTAGACGGGACAGAAGAAAAACTGTTTTTT	CASSVDGTEEKLFF
TRBV9	-	-	15	TRBJ2-1	TGTGCCAGCAGCGCGGGCGGCATCTCCTACAATGAGCAGTTCTTC	CASSAGGISYNEQFF
TRBV7-9	TRBD1	-	15	TRBJ2-3	TGTGCCAGCAGCCACCGGGACAGAGACACAGATACGCAGTATTTT	CASSHRDRDTDTQYF
TRBV19	-	-	14	TRBJ2-7	TGTGCCAGTAGGGGGGGTAGCGGACCCTACGAGCAGTACTTC	CASRGGSGPYEQYF
TRBV5-6	TRBD2	-	16	TRBJ2-1	TGTGCCAGCAGCCATGGGACTAGCGGGAGTTTTAATGAGCAGTTCTTC	CASSHGTSGSFNEQFF
TRBV28	-	-	13	TRBJ2-4	TGTGCCAGCAGTCCCCTGACGGGCAACATTCAGTACTTC	CASSPLTGNIQYF
TRBV28	TRBD2	-	16	TRBJ2-1	TGTGCCAGCAGTTTGGGGTCTAGCGGGGATGACAATGAGCAGTTCTTC	CASSLGSSGDDNEQFF
TRBV5-6	TRBD1	-	13	TRBJ2-7	TGTGCCAGCAGCATGACAGGGGCTTACGAGCAGTACTTC	CASSMTGAYEQYF
TRBV20-1	-	-	11	TRBJ1-1	TGCAGTGTTATCCCCGTGACTGAAGCTTTCTTT	CSVIPVTEAFF
TRBV5-1	-	-	14	TRBJ2-1	TGCGCCAGCAGCTTATGGGGGGGCTATAATGAGCAGTTCTTC	CASSLWGGYNEQFF
TRBV11-2	-	-	16	TRBJ2-2	TGTGCCAGCAGCTTTCTAGACCGGGCCCAGACCGGGGAGCTGTTTTTT	CASSFLDRAQTGELFF
TRBV14	-	-	16	TRBJ1-4	TGTGCCAGCAGCCAATGGGGGGCCACTTATAATGAAAAACTGTTTTTT	CASSQWGATYNEKLFF
TRBV7-2	-	-	13	TRBJ2-7	TGTGCCAGCAGCTCGGATATCACCTACGAGCAGTACTTC	CASSSDITYEQYF
TRBV27	-	-	13	TRBJ1-2	TGTGCCAGCATGACGGGAGGGGGGTATGGCTACACCTTC	CASMTGGGYGYTF
TRBV6-4	TRBD2	-	16	TRBJ2-1	TGTGCCAGCAGTCGCCTAGCGGCGAGCTCCTACAATGAGCAGTTCTTC	CASSRLAASSYNEQFF
TRBV9	TRBD1	-	14	TRBJ2-1	TGTGCCAGCAGCGGGGGGACAGGGAACAATGAGCAGTTCTTC	CASSGGTGNNEQFF
TRBV19	-	-	16	TRBJ2-7	TGTGCCAGTAGTATCCGGGAGTTCTCAGGGGCCTACGAGCAGTACTTC	CASSIREFSGAYEQYF
TRBV10-3	TRBD1	-	15	TRBJ2-2	TGTGCCATCAGAACCGACAGGGGGGGCACCGGGGAGCTGTTTTTT	CAIRTDRGGTGELFF
TRBV28	-	-	15	TRBJ2-7	TGTGCCAGCAGTTTATGGGGGCGGGGTAACTACGAGCAGTACTTC	CASSLWGRGNYEQYF
TRBV6-1	-	-	14	TRBJ1-2	TGTGCCAGCAGTGAACCGCCAGGCTACTATGGCTACACCTTC	CASSEPPGYYGYTF
TRBV4-2	-	-	15	TRBJ2-3	TGTGCCAGCAGCCAAGATATCCAGGGAACAGATACGCAGTATTTT	CASSQDIQGTDTQYF
TRBV5-5	TRBD2	-	17	TRBJ2-1	TGTGCCAGCAGCTTGGAGGGACTAGCGGACGGAAGCGATGAGCAGTTCTTC	CASSLEGLADGSDEQFF
TRBV7-9	-	-	11	TRBJ2-1	TGTGCCAGCAAGGCCCTCAATGAGCAGTTCTTC	CASKALNEQFF
TRBV7-2	TRBD2	-	15	TRBJ2-7	TGTGCCAGCAGCCAGGGACTAGCGGGAGGGCGCGAGCAGTACTTC	CASSQGLAGGREQYF
TRBV28	TRBD1	-	13	TRBJ2-7	TGTGCCAGCAGTTTCGGGACAGGCGACGAGCAGTACTTC	CASSFGTGDEQYF
TRBV2	TRBD1	-	16	TRBJ2-7	TGTGCCAGCAGTGAAGGGGCGGTGACAGGGCACTACGAGCAGTACTTC	CASSEGAVTGHYEQYF
TRBV7-9	-	-	16	TRBJ2-1	TGTGCCAGCAGCTTGAGGGACGTTTACTCCTACAATGAGCAGTTCTTC	CASSLRDVYSYNEQFF
TRBV27	TRBD2	-	14	TRBJ2-5	TGTGCCAGCAGTTTATTGGCGGGAGGGGAGACCCAGTACTTC	CASSLLAGGETQYF
TRBV27	-	-	13	TRBJ1-1	TGTGCCAGCAGTTGGGGGAAGAACACTGAAGCTTTCTTT	CASSWGKNTEAFF
TRBV14	-	-	15	TRBJ2-7	TGTGCCAGCAGCCAGGCTGTCGGTCCCTCCTACGAGCAGTACTTC	CASSQAVGPSYEQYF
TRBV18	TRBD2	once	14	TRBJ2-7	TGTGCCAGCTCACCAACGGGAGGGCCTTACGAGCAGTACTTC	CASSPTGGPYEQYF
TRBV27	-	few	13	TRBJ2-3	TGTGCCAGCAGTCCACCACAGGGATATACGCAGTATTTT	CASSPPQGYTQYF